This passage covers 25 T cell receptor beta chains from one sample sequenced in a study of blood T cell repertoires in COVID-19. The assay was immunoSEQ multiplex PCR, and TCRdb's table has in-frame clones only and misses some. The sample gives around 270,000 clones, around 92% of which show up once; roughly 2.7% is in the top ten. Source material: peripheral blood. The origin of the receptors is a person aged 18 to 35 with COVID-19, enrolled during active disease.

The chain uses TRBV3-1 (or the pseudogene TRBV3-2) and TRBJ1-2; D is undetermined. Trimming took off 1 base at V and 2 bases at J, with 5 bases between the two ends. This CDR3 is built from 13 residues. CDR1 and CDR2 from the germline V gene are LGHDT and YNNKEL (reference sequence). The DNA for the CDR3 is TGTGCCAGCAGCCAAGTCCAGAACTATGGCTACACCTTC. Translated, it gives CASSQVQNYGYTF.

This clone has just one count. This sequence joins TRBV27 and TRBJ2-2; TRBD2 might be the D (5 bases). In germline, CDR1 is MNHEY, CDR2 SMNVEV (reference sequence). The CDR3 runs to 15 residues. Between the trimmed V and J ends, which lost 7 bases and 4 bases, there was a span of 16 bases. The CDR3 nucleotides read TGTGCCAGCACCCGACTCGGGGTAGCCACCGGGGAGCTGTTTTTT. This gives the protein CASTRLGVATGELFF.

The chain links TRBV9 to TRBJ1-2; D call uncertain. CDR3 length equals 15 residues. The germline V gene has CDR1 SGDLS and CDR2 YYNGEE. With 3 bases removed from V and 6 bases from J, the gap between germline ends came to 18 bases. The CDR3: CASSASLYNTHGYTF. CDR3 DNA sequence: TGTGCCAGCAGCGCAAGCCTCTATAATACGCATGGCTACACCTTC.

The rearrangement links TRBV9 to TRBJ1-2; 8 nucleotides match TRBD1. The junction had 8 bases not matched to a gene; V was cut back by 4 bases and J by 6 bases. Germline V gene sequence: CDR1 SGDLS, CDR2 YYNGEE. The CDR3 is 14 residues long. This CDR3 reads CASSIGQGSHGYTF. The CDR3 bases are TGTGCCAGCAGCATCGGACAGGGAAGCCATGGCTACACCTTC. The full variable domain, rest sourced from reference TRBV9 and TRBJ1-2, is DSGVTQTPKHLITATGQRVTLRCSPRSGDLSVYWYQQSLDQGLQFLIQYYNGEERAKGNILERFSAQQFPDLHSELNLSSLELGDSALYFCASSIGQGSHGYTFGSGTRLTVV.

CDR3 residues: CASRPLIAGGLNEQFF. The CDR3 DNA reads as TGTGCCAGCAGACCTCTCATAGCGGGAGGGTTGAATGAGCAGTTCTTC. The rearrangement links TRBV27 to TRBJ2-1; 11 bases line up with TRBD2. This CDR3 has 16 residues. In germline, CDR1 is MNHEY, CDR2 SMNVEV (reference sequence). V lost 6 bases and J lost 7; bases outside the gene matches: 11.

This clone was picked up one time. This chain uses TRBV11-2 with TRBJ2-7, with 7 bases identical to TRBD2. Trimming at V came to 1 base and at J to 5 bases, leaving 11 bases not matched to a gene. Germline V gives CDR1 SGHAT, CDR2 FQNNGV. The CDR3 contains 16 residues. As DNA, the CDR3 is TGTGCCAGCAGCTTAGGGGTCCGGGAGCGGGGCGACGAGCAGTACTTC. It translates to CASSLGVRERGDEQYF.

The chain employs TRBV4-1 and TRBJ1-4, with TRBD1 as a possible D gene (5 bases). This CDR3 has 14 residues. Germline V lookup: CDR1 MGHRA, CDR2 YSYEKL. The germline V and J ends were trimmed by 2 bases and 6 bases, with 10 bases remaining between them. The CDR3 nucleotides are TGCGCCAGCAGCCAATTCCCCAGGGATGAAAAACTGTTTTTT. This sequence encodes CASSQFPRDEKLFF.

The chain is built from TRBV19 and TRBJ2-7, with 9 bases that match TRBD2. CDR3 size: 14 residues. Per germline, CDR1 LNHDA and CDR2 SQIVND (reference sequence). Unmatched junction bases numbered 6, after V lost 3 bases and J lost 6 bases. CDR3 residues: CASSMTSGEREQYF. The CDR3 DNA sequence: TGTGCCAGTAGTATGACTAGCGGAGAGCGCGAGCAGTACTTC.

DNA for the CDR3: TGTGCCAGCAGCTTAGTTAGGGGGAGCAACTATGGCTACACCTTC. Its translation: CASSLVRGSNYGYTF. The chain uses TRBV7-9 and TRBJ1-2; D perhaps matches TRBD1 (6 bases). This CDR3 comprises 15 residues. Trimming removed 1 base from V and 2 bases from J, with 11 bases in between. Germline-derived CDR1 and CDR2 are SEHNR and FQNEAQ (reference sequence).

This clone appeared once. The chain uses TRBV27 and TRBJ1-5; D ambiguous. V dropped 5 bases and J dropped 6 bases, with 14 bases sitting between them. Germline V gene lookup returns CDR1 MNHEY and CDR2 SMNVEV (reference sequence). This CDR3 spans 14 amino acids. The CDR3 DNA reads TGTGCCAGCAGTCGTGGGAAGGGAGGTCAGCCCCAGCATTTT. It specifies CASSRGKGGQPQHF.

The J gene is TRBJ1-1, the V gene TRBV6-5; 8 nucleotides align to TRBD1. CDR1 is MNHEY and CDR2 is SVGAGI in the germline V gene. CDR3 length equals 13 residues. Losses at the gene ends were 5 bases for V and 4 bases for J; bases not matched to a gene: 3. The CDR3 DNA is TGTGCCAGCAGTAAAACAGGGGGCACTGAAGCTTTCTTT. The encoded protein is CASSKTGGTEAFF.

The chain links TRBV7-9 to TRBJ1-2; the match to TRBD1 covers 11 bases. This CDR3 has 12 residues. V trimming: 8 bases; J trimming: 5 bases; junction bases outside the gene matches: 1. Germline CDR1 SEHNR, CDR2 FQNEAQ (reference sequence). The CDR3 region is CASGDRGYGYTF. CDR3 nucleotide sequence: TGTGCCAGCGGGGACAGGGGGTATGGCTACACCTTC.

The rearrangement links TRBV19 to TRBJ1-1; 10 bases match TRBD1. This CDR3 has 14 amino acids. Germline CDR1 LNHDA, CDR2 SQIVND (reference sequence). The V segment lost 8 bases and the J segment 5 bases; nucleotides outside the gene matches: 8. CDR3 in DNA: TGTGCCAGTGCAGCGGGACAGGGGTATACTGAAGCTTTCTTT. Protein: CASAAGQGYTEAFF.

The V gene is TRBV3-1 (or the pseudogene TRBV3-2), the J gene TRBJ1-3, with 11 bases fitting TRBD1. In germline, CDR1 is LGHDT, CDR2 YNNKEL (reference sequence). Trimming cost V 4 bases and J 3 bases; bases outside gene matches: 8. The CDR3 has 17 amino acids. DNA for the CDR3: TGTGCCAGCAGCCGGACAGGGGGCGCTTCCTTTGGAAACACCATATATTTT. Its translation: CASSRTGGASFGNTIYF.

The chain recombines TRBV24-1 with TRBJ1-5, with D tentatively TRBD1 (5 bases). CDR3 length: 16 amino acids. Germline CDR1 reads KGHDR; CDR2 reads SFDVKD. Trimming took 4 bases from V and 0 from J, leaving 12 bases between them. The CDR3 DNA is TGTGCCACCAGTGACTCGCAGGGTTATAGCAATCAGCCCCAGCATTTT. This encodes CATSDSQGYSNQPQHF.

The chain links TRBV29-1 to TRBJ2-7; TRBD1 matches 7 bases. Germline values: CDR1 SQVTM, CDR2 ANQGSEA. The V gene end was trimmed by 6 bases and the J gene end by 2 bases; junction bases not matched to a gene: 10. The CDR3 has 14 residues. The chain's CDR3 is CSVEPGTDTYEQYF. The CDR3 DNA is TGCAGCGTCGAACCCGGGACAGATACCTACGAGCAGTACTTC.

The V and J genes are TRBV7-9 and TRBJ2-7, with D possibly matching TRBD1 (5 bases). Trimming pared 4 bases from V and 4 bases from J, leaving 14 bases between. The length of the CDR3 is 14 residues. Per germline, CDR1 SEHNR and CDR2 FQNEAQ (reference sequence). The CDR3 sequence is CASSSEQEKYEQYF. As DNA, the CDR3 is TGTGCCAGCAGCTCAGAACAGGAGAAATACGAGCAGTACTTC.

The chain employs TRBV5-6 and TRBJ1-4; 8 bases align to TRBD1. Germline lookup yields CDR1 SGHDT and CDR2 YYEEEE. CDR3 length equals 14 residues. Unmatched junction bases numbered 4, after V lost 3 bases and J lost 6 bases. Written as DNA, the CDR3 is TGTGCCAGCAGCTCAGGGACAGGTGATGAAAAACTGTTTTTT. Its translation is CASSSGTGDEKLFF.

The chain joins TRBV28 to TRBJ2-1; 8 nucleotides agree with TRBD2. The germline V gene has CDR1 MDHEN and CDR2 SYDVKM. V lost 8 bases to trimming and J lost 6 bases; unmatched junction nucleotides: 9. This CDR3 has 14 residues. The CDR3 DNA reads as TGTGCCAGCCGACTAGCGCGTGTTGTCAATGAGCAGTTCTTC. This translates into CASRLARVVNEQFF.

The chain combines TRBV6-6 with TRBJ1-2, with D uncertain. Trimming removed 6 bases from V and 5 bases from J, with 19 bases in between. The V gene's germline CDR1 is MNHNY and CDR2 SVGAGI (reference sequence). This CDR3 is built from 15 residues. CDR3 loop: CASSSSEGSVYGYTF. CDR3 DNA: TGTGCCAGCAGCTCCTCAGAGGGCTCTGTATATGGCTACACCTTC.

The J gene is TRBJ1-2, the V gene TRBV7-3, with TRBD1 matching over 11 bases. CDR1 SGHTA and CDR2 FQGTGA come from the germline V gene. CDR3 length: 15 amino acids. J was trimmed by 5 bases and V by 3 bases; bases with no gene match: 5. This CDR3 is CASSLTGQGGYGYTF. The CDR3 DNA sequence: TGTGCCAGCAGCTTGACGGGACAGGGGGGATATGGCTACACCTTC.

The gene calls are TRBV4-1 and TRBJ2-7; D perhaps matches TRBD2 (5 bases). V was trimmed by 0 bases and J by 7 bases, leaving 13 bases between them. This CDR3 is 14 amino acids long. Germline assignment: CDR1 MGHRA and CDR2 YSYEKL. CDR3 residues: CASSQDGGLREQYF. CDR3 DNA: TGCGCCAGCAGCCAAGATGGCGGGTTGAGGGAGCAGTACTTC.

The rearrangement joins TRBV7-2 to TRBJ2-1; TRBD2 agrees at 8 bases. The junction had 9 bases not matched to a gene; V was cut back by 5 bases and J by 0 bases. Germline CDR1 reads SGHTA; CDR2 reads FQGNSA. The CDR3 sequence is 17 residues long. The CDR3 protein is CASSQSYSGNSYNEQFF. CDR3 bases: TGTGCCAGCAGCCAATCTTATAGCGGGAACTCCTACAATGAGCAGTTCTTC.

The CDR3 loop reads CASSWGQRMNTEAFF. CDR3 DNA: TGCGCCAGCAGCTGGGGACAGAGGATGAACACTGAAGCTTTCTTT. V is TRBV5-1 and J is TRBJ1-1; 7 bases align to TRBD1. With 3 bases clipped from V and 0 bases from J, the junction kept 5 bases outside the gene matches. The CDR3 covers 15 residues. Germline-derived CDR1 and CDR2 are SGHRS and YFSETQ.

This clone was seen a few times. The rearrangement links TRBV10-3 to TRBJ1-2; weak D call: TRBD1 (6 bases). CDR3 length: 14 residues. Germline V CDR1 and CDR2: ENHRY, SYGVKD. V gave up 5 bases and J gave up 5 bases, with 15 bases separating them. The CDR3 nucleotides are TGTGCCATCAGTAGTACCTCAGGGGCATATGGCTACACCTTC. It specifies CAISSTSGAYGYTF.